This is a list of T cell receptor beta chains from one sample in a study of cytomegalovirus exposure and HLA in healthy donors. The repertoire was sequenced with immunoSEQ multiplex PCR; TCRdb's copy has only in-frame clones and lacks some. The sample yields some 130,000 clones, 66% seen once. Sequenced material: PBMCs. The receptors come from a human donor in good health. The CDR3 runs from the conserved cysteine through the conserved F or W. The D gene is left open where the match is weak. Some rows mark clone size as missing; the rest say once, few, many or name a class of expanded clone.

d_call clone_size j_call v_call cdr3_aa
TRBD2 . TRBJ2-1 TRBV28 CASSTRDYASYNEQFF
. . TRBJ2-3 TRBV6-5 CASSSPRTTDTQYF
. . TRBJ2-5 TRBV12-5 CASGSRDTGPPETQYF
. . TRBJ1-2 TRBV6-1 CASQGGGNGYTF
. few TRBJ2-3 TRBV9 CASSVEGTDTQYF
. . TRBJ2-7 TRBV27 CASSFGAGGNYEQYF
TRBD1 . TRBJ1-5 TRBV28 CASIPGQGRNNQPQHF
TRBD2 few TRBJ2-7 TRBV29-1 CSVGGLAGAEQYF
. few TRBJ1-5 TRBV10-3 CAISEEGSHQPQHF
TRBD1 few TRBJ1-6 TRBV11-3 CASSLVQGDSPLHF
. . TRBJ2-6 TRBV25-1 CASSAFRSGANVLTF
. few TRBJ2-3 TRBV6-5 CAARLGLSTDTQYF
. . TRBJ2-7 TRBV6-1 CATRDRDFSYEQYF
TRBD2 once . TRBV5-1 CASSLLAGREQYF
TRBD2 . TRBJ2-7 TRBV12-5 CASGLVTSGLVFTEQYF
. . TRBJ1-3 TRBV6-5 CASTDYSGNTIYF
TRBD1 once TRBJ2-7 TRBV7-2 CASSSKQGASPYEQYF
. . TRBJ2-7 TRBV7-2 CASSLGVGSPYEQYF
. few TRBJ2-5 TRBV14 CASSPSTLGETQYF
. few TRBJ2-3 TRBV2 CASSERDTQYF
. . TRBJ2-7 TRBV5-5 CASSLEGVKVRRVLYEQYF
. . TRBJ2-7 TRBV19 CASSIGRPAYEQYF
TRBD2 few TRBJ2-1 TRBV5-1 CASSLAPAGRKFF
. few TRBJ1-5 TRBV5-1 CASSLAGQGREPQHF
TRBD2 . TRBJ2-2 TRBV7-3 CASSAGLGIDGELFF
TRBD2 . TRBJ2-2 TRBV27 CASSSETSVTGELFF
. . TRBJ2-1 TRBV28 CASRVPYYNEQFF
. . TRBJ2-5 TRBV6-6 CASSYPVRAGETQYF
TRBD1 . TRBJ2-3 TRBV28 CASRQGPSTDTQYF
TRBD1 once TRBJ2-3 TRBV11-3 CASSWSAGGVFSTDTQYF
TRBD2 . TRBJ2-7 TRBV5-4 CASSPGTSQHEQYF
TRBD1 few TRBJ2-7 TRBV5-8 CASSLGQGRVYEQYF
. . TRBJ1-4 TRBV28 CASSLLWGNEKLFF
. . TRBJ1-2 TRBV6-5 CASSRDGGYGYTF
. . TRBJ2-7 TRBV21-1 CASDRGRGYEQYF
TRBD1 . . TRBV2 CASSESPLDRGVYEQYF
TRBD1 . TRBJ2-7 TRBV11-2 CASSSGTGSYEQYF
. once TRBJ2-5 TRBV28 CASSLVTRGRVWETQYF